One sample yielded the 9 T cell receptor beta chains listed below, sequenced in a study of T cell responses to AZD1222 COVID-19 vaccine (dated by TCRdb to about 2021). In light of the paper, this sample's time point label describes: about 28 days (+/-7) after the second vaccine dose. The receptor library was made with the immunoSEQ multiplex PCR assay. Held by TCRdb, this immuneACCESS table contains in-frame sequences only and omits some clones. Under half of the omission traces to an unresolved V gene where checked; the cause of the rest is unknown. The sample includes under 150,000 clones, with over 90% observed a single time. Together, the top ten hold about 3.8% of the sample. The specimen was peripheral blood, collected 28 days after the second AZD1222 dose. Source of these receptors: an adult who received the AZD1222 COVID-19 vaccine.

This chain joins TRBV7-9 and TRBJ1-2; unclear D gene. Trimming cost V 5 bases and J 6 bases, with 13 bases left between them. The germline CDR1 and CDR2 sequences are SEHNR and FQNEAQ (reference sequence). The CDR3 length is 13 residues. The CDR3 DNA sequence: TGTGCCAGCAGCCGAATGACGGATGATGGCTACACCTTC. Its translation is CASSRMTDDGYTF.

The rearrangement links TRBV11-2 to TRBJ1-4, with unresolved D. Trimming took off 2 bases at V and 3 bases at J, with 10 bases between the two ends. CDR1 SGHAT and CDR2 FQNNGV come from the germline V gene. The CDR3 consists of 15 residues. CDR3 bases: TGTGCCAGCAGCTTACGGGGTGCGGCTAATGAAAAACTGTTTTTT. This gives the protein CASSLRGAANEKLFF.

The chain uses TRBV19 and TRBJ1-6, with no clear D. V was trimmed by 4 bases and J by 8 bases, leaving 12 bases between them. The CDR3 has 14 residues. Germline assignment: CDR1 LNHDA and CDR2 SQIVND (reference sequence). CDR3 sequence: CASSSQTRYSPLHF. In nucleotides, the CDR3 is TGTGCCAGTAGTAGCCAGACGAGATATTCACCCCTCCACTTT.

The V and J genes are TRBV11-3 and TRBJ1-1, with D possibly TRBD1 on 5 matching bases. This CDR3 has 14 residues. V was trimmed by 2 bases and J by 1 base, leaving 8 bases between them. The germline V gene encodes CDR1 SGHNT and CDR2 YENEEA. For the CDR3, the DNA is TGTGCCAGCAGCTTATCAGGGAAGAACACTGAAGCTTTCTTT. Protein product: CASSLSGKNTEAFF. Together with reference TRBV11-3 and TRBJ1-1, the CDR3 gives the full variable domain: EAGVVQSPRYKIIEKKQPVAFWCNPISGHNTLYWYLQNLGQGPELLIRYENEEAVDDSQLPKDRFSAERLKGVDSTLKIQPAELGDSAVYLCASSLSGKNTEAFFGQGTRLTVV.

The chain joins TRBV7-3 to TRBJ1-2; D unclear. CDR3 length: 13 amino acids. V dropped 0 bases and J dropped 7 bases, with 9 bases sitting between them. CDR1 and CDR2 (germline): SGHTA, FQGTGA. This CDR3 is CASSLTGESGYTF. The CDR3 nucleotides are TGTGCCAGCAGCTTAACTGGGGAGTCTGGCTACACCTTC.

The chain joins TRBV7-2 to TRBJ2-1; TRBD2 matches at 10 bases. After removal of 3 bases from V and 7 bases from J, the junction contained 9 bases not matched to a gene. Per the germline V gene, CDR1 is SGHTA and CDR2 is FQGNSA. The CDR3 has 16 amino acids. CDR3 DNA: TGTGCCAGCAGCTTGTTATCGGCTAGCGGGAGAAATGAGCAGTTCTTC. Protein sequence: CASSLLSASGRNEQFF.

The genes are TRBV27 and TRBJ2-2; TRBD1 aligns across 7 bases. J gave up 3 bases and V 8 bases, and 18 bases lay outside the gene matches. The CDR3 has 18 residues. Looked up from germline, CDR1 is MNHEY and CDR2 is SMNVEV (reference sequence). CDR3 amino acids: CASSEALTGSVYTGELFF. CDR3 nucleotide sequence: TGTGCCAGCTCTGAGGCCCTGACAGGGTCCGTGTACACCGGGGAGCTGTTTTTT.

CDR3 region: CASRPPGSMLSEQYF. CDR3 bases: TGTGCCAGCAGGCCCCCGGGAAGTATGTTGAGCGAGCAGTACTTC. This chain links TRBV6-5 with TRBJ2-7, with D perhaps matching TRBD2 (5 bases). Germline values: CDR1 MNHEY, CDR2 SVGAGI. CDR3 length: 15 amino acids. V lost 6 bases to trimming and J lost 6 bases, with 21 bases between them.

CDR3 residues: CASSVQKAKGEAFF. The CDR3 nucleotides are TGTGCCAGCAGTGTCCAGAAGGCAAAAGGTGAAGCTTTCTTT. This chain uses TRBV28 with TRBJ1-1; D not certain. The germline V gene encodes CDR1 MDHEN and CDR2 SYDVKM. Trimming took 5 bases from V and 7 from J, leaving 17 bases between them. This CDR3 contains 14 residues.